These 21 T cell receptor beta chains were all obtained from the same sample, sequenced in a study of cytomegalovirus exposure and HLA in healthy donors. PCR was performed using 60 Vbeta and 13 Jbeta primers. Method: immunoSEQ multiplex PCR; TCRdb's copy keeps in-frame clones and lacks some. Among about 160,000 clones, around 74% were seen once, and the ten largest hold around 2%. The sample comprised PBMCs. The receptors here all came from a female donor in good health and CMV-seronegative.

The rearrangement uses TRBV4-1 and TRBJ2-3; 9 bases are a match to TRBD1. J gave up 4 bases and V 6 bases, and 2 bases lay outside the gene matches. CDR3 length equals 13 residues. In germline, CDR1 is MGHRA, CDR2 YSYEKL. Written as DNA, the CDR3 is TGCGCCAGCAGGGGACAGGGAGCAGATACGCAGTATTTT. Its protein is CASRGQGADTQYF.

The chain carries TRBV6-4 and TRBJ1-2, with TRBD1 as a possible D gene (5 bases). There are 15 residues in the CDR3. V lost 6 bases and J lost 7, with 21 bases in between. Germline V gene data show CDR1 as MRHNA and CDR2 as SNTAGT. The CDR3 loop reads CASSAGGYWASGYTF. The CDR3 DNA is TGTGCCAGCAGCGCCGGGGGGTATTGGGCCAGTGGCTACACCTTC.

The V call is TRBV7-3, the J call TRBJ1-1; D is unresolved. Germline values: CDR1 SGHTA, CDR2 FQGTGA. This CDR3 comprises 14 residues. The ends were cut back, 5 bases at V and 5 bases at J, with 15 bases in the middle. The CDR3 is CASSLQPGGTEAFF. The DNA of the CDR3 is TGTGCCAGCAGCCTACAACCGGGTGGGACTGAAGCTTTCTTT.

The chain is built from TRBV7-2 and TRBJ2-3, with 7 bases matching TRBD2. The CDR3 spans 17 residues. The V segment lost 1 base and the J segment 2 bases; nucleotides outside the gene matches: 9. Germline V gene lookup returns CDR1 SGHTA and CDR2 FQGNSA. Here the CDR3 reads CASSLGWRERVTDTQYF. The CDR3, as DNA: TGTGCCAGCAGCTTAGGTTGGCGGGAGAGGGTCACAGATACGCAGTATTTT.

This clone came up a few times. This sequence joins TRBV30 and TRBJ1-5; D unresolved. Germline V gene sequence: CDR1 GTSNPN, CDR2 SVGIG (reference sequence). The CDR3 covers 13 residues. V lost 5 bases and J 2 bases, leaving 10 bases between the germline ends. The CDR3 DNA sequence: TGTGCCTGGTCCGGGAACGGCAATCAGCCCCAGCATTTT. Its protein product is CAWSGNGNQPQHF.

The chain combines TRBV19 with TRBJ1-3, with a tentative D call TRBD1 (5 bases). The CDR3 is 15 residues long. V was clipped by 5 bases and J by 0 bases, with 11 bases between them. CDR1 is LNHDA, CDR2 SQIVND, per germline (reference sequence). The CDR3 nucleotides are TGTGCCAGTAGTGAAAGACAGACCTCTGGAAACACCATATATTTT. Translating gives CASSERQTSGNTIYF.

J is TRBJ1-5 and V is TRBV7-2, with 10 bases aligning to TRBD1. The CDR3 totals 15 residues. Germline trimming cut 5 bases from V and 5 bases from J; bases unmatched to any gene: 6. From germline, CDR1 is SGHTA and CDR2 FQGNSA. CDR3 residues: CASSPRDRGDQPQHF. CDR3 nucleotide sequence: TGTGCCAGCAGCCCCCGGGACAGGGGCGATCAGCCCCAGCATTTT.

This rearrangement joins TRBV25-1 to TRBJ1-1; 9 bases line up with TRBD1. CDR3 length equals 13 residues. The ends lost 7 bases at V and 5 bases at J; junction bases unmatched: 5. Germline V gives CDR1 MGHDK, CDR2 SYGVNS. The CDR3 here is CASTRTGVTEAFF. The DNA for the CDR3 is TGTGCCAGCACCCGGACAGGGGTGACTGAAGCTTTCTTT.

V is TRBV19 and J is TRBJ1-5; TRBD1 agrees at 12 bases. Germline V gives CDR1 LNHDA, CDR2 SQIVND (reference sequence). The CDR3 sequence is 17 residues long. The V gene end was trimmed by 5 bases and the J gene end by 6 bases; junction bases not matched to a gene: 11. The CDR3 spells CASSWSPGQGASQPQHF. The CDR3 DNA follows: TGTGCCAGTAGTTGGAGTCCGGGACAGGGGGCAAGTCAGCCCCAGCATTTT.

This clone turned up a few times. J is TRBJ1-4 and V is TRBV7-9; maybe TRBD1 (6 bases). Germline V lookup: CDR1 SEHNR, CDR2 FQNEAQ (reference sequence). This CDR3 spans 16 amino acids. With 5 bases removed from V and 7 bases from J, the gap between germline ends came to 20 bases. The CDR3 DNA follows: TGTGCCAGCAGCCTCGGACAGTTCAGTTACCGTGAAAAACTGTTTTTT. Amino acids: CASSLGQFSYREKLFF.

V gene TRBV7-9 combines with J gene TRBJ2-5; D gene unclear. V dropped 2 bases and J dropped 1 base, with 5 bases sitting between them. The CDR3 loop spans 13 amino acids. CDR1 and CDR2 (germline): SEHNR, FQNEAQ (reference sequence). The CDR3 sequence is CASSLNSQETQYF. The CDR3 nucleotides are TGTGCCAGCAGCTTAAACAGCCAAGAGACCCAGTACTTC.

The V call is TRBV14, the J call TRBJ1-3; D possibly corresponds to TRBD1 (5 bases). Looked up from germline, CDR1 is SGHDN and CDR2 is FVKESK. Trimming pared 1 base from V and 4 bases from J, leaving 5 bases between. This CDR3 comprises 13 residues. In DNA, the CDR3 is TGTGCCAGCAGCCAAGCAGGGGGAAACACCATATATTTT. The encoded protein is CASSQAGGNTIYF.

The V and J genes are TRBV6-6 and TRBJ2-5, with 7 bases identical to TRBD2. The DNA matches TRBJ2-7 better at its end, which makes the J call doubtful. Germline V gene sequence: CDR1 MNHNY, CDR2 SVGAGI (reference sequence). The CDR3 runs 14 residues. CDR3 DNA: TGTGCCAGCAATTTGGGCGGGAGTCCCAACGAGCAGTACTTC. Protein sequence: CASNLGGSPNEQYF.

The V gene is TRBV7-3, the J gene TRBJ1-2, with 9 bases fitting TRBD1. Germline values: CDR1 SGHTA, CDR2 FQGTGA. The V segment lost 5 bases and the J segment 4 bases; nucleotides outside the gene matches: 14. The CDR3 runs to 17 residues. The CDR3 DNA is TGTGCCAGCAGCCCTACAGGGGGCGAAGGGAAGAGCTATGGCTACACCTTC. Translation: CASSPTGGEGKSYGYTF.

This clone has just a few counts. The chain employs TRBV28 and TRBJ1-1, with 8 positions matching TRBD1. This CDR3 region has 14 residues. From germline, CDR1 is MDHEN and CDR2 SYDVKM. The J segment lost 1 base and the V segment lost 7 bases, leaving 5 bases of the junction unmatched. DNA for the CDR3: TGTGCCAGCAACGGACAGGGACCGAACACTGAAGCTTTCTTT. This translates into CASNGQGPNTEAFF.

J is TRBJ1-5 and V is TRBV2; 9 bases agree with TRBD1. This CDR3 has 15 amino acids. V dropped 10 bases and J dropped 1; count of bases not matched to a gene: 8. CDR1 is SNHLY and CDR2 is FYNNEI in the germline V gene. The CDR3 protein is CATRDRERSNQPQHF. CDR3 bases: TGTGCCACCCGGGACAGGGAGCGGAGCAATCAGCCCCAGCATTTT.

This chain uses TRBV7-3 with TRBJ2-1; no reliable D call. V was shortened by 5 bases and J by 4 bases, with 6 bases between the two germline ends. Looked up from germline, CDR1 is SGHTA and CDR2 is FQGTGA. The CDR3 contains 12 residues. CDR3 loop: CASSPNYNEQFF. CDR3 nucleotides: TGTGCCAGCAGCCCCAATTACAATGAGCAGTTCTTC.

The chain couples TRBV5-4 to TRBJ2-1, with TRBD1 as a possible D gene (5 bases). Between the trimmed V and J ends, which lost 0 bases and 2 bases, there was a span of 6 bases. The CDR3 contains 14 residues. Per germline, CDR1 SGHNT and CDR2 YYREEE (reference sequence). The CDR3 DNA follows: TGTGCCAGCAGCTTGGCAGGGACCTACAATGAGCAGTTCTTC. Its translation is CASSLAGTYNEQFF.

In its sample, this clone was seen once. The rearrangement joins TRBV9 to TRBJ1-2, with D maybe TRBD1 (5 bases). Germline CDR1 reads SGDLS; CDR2 reads YYNGEE. Trimming stripped 3 bases from V and 8 bases from J, with 17 bases between. This CDR3 is built from 14 residues. The CDR3 region is CASSGAGGFYGYTF. The CDR3 DNA follows: TGTGCCAGCAGCGGCGCCGGGGGGTTTTACGGCTACACCTTC.

A few counts support this clone. CDR3 sequence (DNA): TGTGCCAGCAGTTACGATCCAGAGGCCGGCTACACCTTC. Translated: CASSYDPEAGYTF. The rearrangement links TRBV6-6 to TRBJ1-2; D not resolved. The CDR3 has 13 amino acids. V lost 2 bases to trimming and J lost 8 bases, with 12 bases between them. From germline, CDR1 is MNHNY and CDR2 SVGAGI (reference sequence).

The chain recombines TRBV19 with TRBJ1-1, with 9 bases fitting TRBD1. This CDR3 comprises 15 residues. The junction had 8 bases not matched to a gene; V was cut back by 4 bases and J by 5 bases. The germline CDR1 and CDR2 sequences are LNHDA and SQIVND (reference sequence). CDR3 in amino acids: CASSTLTGGATEAFF. CDR3 in DNA: TGTGCCAGTAGTACCCTCACAGGGGGCGCGACTGAAGCTTTCTTT.